A single sample gave rise to the 26 T cell receptor beta chains below, sequenced in a study of metastatic and nonmetastatic thyroid tumors. Using MiXCR, TCRdb re-called clones from the PCR reads. The table has 20,000 to 25,000 clones, roughly 22% seen once. Prior to thyroid surgery, none of the patients had received any treatment. The material sequenced was adjacent normal tissue. The source is a female donor with papillary thyroid cancer or a benign thyroid nodule (not recorded which). Some clones in this sample may be carry-over from other donors' samples.

This clone was seen a few times. The junction departs from the called germline gene at one end, perhaps through a read error. The chain recombines TRBV12-3 or TRBV12-4 with TRBJ1-2, with no clear D. The CDR3 consists of 12 residues. CDR3 region: CASLVQFYCYTF. The CDR3 DNA follows: TGTGCCAGCCTGGTACAGTTCTATTGCTACACCTTC.

This clone was counted many times. DNA of the CDR3: TGCAGCGTCCGCACAGGGGATAACACCATATATTTT. Encoded protein: CSVRTGDNTIYF. The genes are TRBV29-1 and TRBJ1-3; 7 bases fit TRBD1. The CDR3 has 12 residues. V trimming: 6 bases; J trimming: 7 bases; junction bases outside the gene matches: 6. CDR1 and CDR2 from the germline V gene are SQVTM and ANQGSEA.

Ten or more counts support this clone. This sequence joins TRBV5-8 and TRBJ2-1; 13 bases line up with TRBD2. Unmatched junction bases numbered 15, after V lost 0 bases and J lost 9 bases. The germline V gene has CDR1 SGHTS and CDR2 YDEGEE. CDR3 size: 19 residues. Here the CDR3 reads CASSLAPPLLAGGPGEQFF. For the CDR3, the DNA is TGTGCCAGCAGCTTGGCCCCCCCCTTACTAGCGGGAGGGCCAGGTGAGCAGTTCTTC.

This clone appeared many times. The chain joins TRBV19 to TRBJ1-6; 8 nucleotides agree with TRBD1. Germline V gene data show CDR1 as LNHDA and CDR2 as SQIVND (reference sequence). This CDR3 spans 17 amino acids. Trimming removed 5 bases from V and 4 bases from J; junction bases left unmatched: 10. The CDR3 sequence: CASSWAGGMGYNSPLHF. In nucleotides, the CDR3 is TGTGCCAGTAGTTGGGCAGGGGGCATGGGGTATAATTCACCCCTCCACTTT.

This clone is medium-sized in the sample. V is TRBV19 and J is TRBJ1-1; no reliable D call. The CDR3 is made up of 12 amino acids. Germline assignment: CDR1 LNHDA and CDR2 SQIVND (reference sequence). V was cut by 3 bases and J by 1 base, with 3 bases left in between. This chain's CDR3 is CASSIRNTEAFF. Here the CDR3 DNA reads TGTGCCAGTAGTATTCGGAACACTGAAGCTTTCTTT.

In its sample, this clone is medium-sized. The chain links TRBV28 to TRBJ2-6; D gene uncertain. The CDR3 totals 15 residues. V was trimmed by 1 base and J by 1 base, leaving 5 bases between them. Per germline, CDR1 MDHEN and CDR2 SYDVKM. The CDR3 protein is CASSLYGSGANVLTF. The CDR3 DNA reads as TGTGCCAGCAGTTTATATGGTTCTGGGGCCAACGTCCTGACTTTC.

A remark on this clone: The junction and the germline gene differ at one end; a read error may be behind it. The chain uses TRBV20-1 and TRBJ1-1; perhaps TRBD1 as D (6 bases). This CDR3 is 14 amino acids long. Germline V gene lookup returns CDR1 DFQATT and CDR2 SNEGSKA (reference sequence). DNA of the CDR3: TGCAGTGCCATCAGTGGGGGGCGCCAGACTGAAGCCTTCTTT. As protein: CSAISGGRQTEAFF.

This clone was counted many times. The chain couples TRBV4-2 to TRBJ1-2; D ambiguous. The germline V and J ends were trimmed by 0 bases and 4 bases, with 12 bases remaining between them. Germline CDR1 reads LGHNA; CDR2 reads YNFKEQ. The CDR3 loop spans 15 amino acids. This chain's CDR3 is CASSQESRDIYGYTF. In DNA, the CDR3 is TGTGCCAGCAGCCAAGAGTCTAGGGATATCTATGGCTACACCTTC.

J is TRBJ1-2 and V is TRBV2, with D perhaps matching TRBD1 (6 bases). Trimming pared 11 bases from V and 3 bases from J, leaving 16 bases between. The CDR3 has 13 amino acids. Germline V gene data show CDR1 as SNHLY and CDR2 as FYNNEI. CDR3 protein: CAGQGGGDYGYTF. CDR3 bases: TGTGCCGGTCAAGGGGGGGGAGACTATGGCTACACCTTC.

This clone has ten or more counts. V gene TRBV4-1 combines with J gene TRBJ2-2; D remains unclear. V lost 5 bases to trimming and J lost 0 bases, with 7 bases between them. The CDR3 totals 14 residues. Germline V gene lookup returns CDR1 MGHRA and CDR2 YSYEKL. The CDR3 DNA is TGCGCCAGCAGCTATGGGTCGAACACCGGGGAGCTGTTTTTT. This gives the protein CASSYGSNTGELFF.

This clone has at least ten counts. The chain joins TRBV10-3 to TRBJ2-3; 11 nucleotides agree with TRBD1. The V gene end was trimmed by 2 bases and the J gene end by 3 bases; junction bases not matched to a gene: 1. CDR3 length equals 15 residues. The V gene's germline CDR1 is ENHRY and CDR2 SYGVKD. The CDR3: CAISEGDRGTDTQYF. The DNA for the CDR3 is TGTGCCATCAGTGAGGGGGACAGGGGGACAGATACGCAGTATTTT.

This clone appeared many times. A much larger clone lies one base from this, so it may be a read error. The sample holds other DNA sequences that translate to the same CDR3. This chain uses TRBV20-1 with TRBJ1-6; D is uncertain. The germline V gene has CDR1 DFQATT and CDR2 SNEGSKA (reference sequence). V was pared by 5 bases and J by 2 bases, with 13 bases between. This CDR3 has 15 amino acids. CDR3 DNA sequence: TGCAGTGCTCGCGGGGTGGTAGCCTATAATTCACCCCTCCACTTT. This sequence encodes CSARGVVAYNSPLHF.

CDR3 loop: CASSLYGVNRGRLDTEAFF. The CDR3 DNA follows: TGCGCCAGCAGCTTGTATGGGGTAAACAGGGGGCGTCTGGACACTGAAGCTTTCTTT. The chain has TRBV5-1 and TRBJ1-1; 9 bases map to TRBD1. This CDR3 is 19 amino acids long. After removal of 1 base from V and 3 bases from J, the junction contained 16 bases not matched to a gene. Germline CDR1 SGHRS, CDR2 YFSETQ.

This clone was observed at least ten times. A much larger clone differs from this one at a single base, so this may be a read error. The CDR3 region is CASSLVGHLNTEAFF. The CDR3 region has the DNA TGTGCCAGCAGCTTAGTGGGACACTTGAACACTGAAGCTTTCTTT. The gene calls are TRBV11-3 and TRBJ1-1, with D possibly being TRBD1 (6 bases). Between the trimmed V and J ends, which lost 1 base and 0 bases, there was a span of 9 bases. This CDR3 is built from 15 residues. Germline CDR1 is SGHNT and CDR2 is YENEEA.

Sample share makes this clone medium-sized. The rearrangement links TRBV28 to TRBJ1-2, with a tentative D call TRBD1 (5 bases). Trimming pared 6 bases from V and 6 bases from J, leaving 17 bases between. CDR1 and CDR2 from the germline V gene are MDHEN and SYDVKM. This CDR3 contains 14 residues. CDR3 protein: CASRTPAGTDGYTF. The CDR3 DNA follows: TGTGCCAGCAGGACCCCGGCCGGGACGGATGGCTACACCTTC.

A word on this clone: One end of the junction varies from germline; a read error may be responsible. The chain recombines TRBV9 with TRBJ2-3; D possibly corresponds to TRBD2 (7 bases). From germline, CDR1 is SGDLS and CDR2 YYNGEE. The CDR3 is 17 residues long. CDR3 protein: CASSPRGGGIGTDTQYF. The CDR3 DNA reads as TGTGCCAGCAGCCCCCGAGGGGGGGGCATTGGCACAGACACGCAGTATTTT.

This clone came up a few times. This chain joins TRBV28 and TRBJ1-1, with D maybe TRBD1 (6 bases). V was clipped by 3 bases and J by 6 bases, with 23 bases between them. There are 17 residues in the CDR3. Germline assignment: CDR1 MDHEN and CDR2 SYDVKM. The CDR3 loop is CASSFLSGGRIKAEAFF. In nucleotides, the CDR3 is TGTGCCAGCAGTTTCCTGAGTGGGGGGCGCATTAAGGCTGAAGCTTTCTTT.

The rearrangement links TRBV16 to TRBJ2-5; the D gene is possibly TRBD2 (7 bases). CDR3 length equals 15 residues. In germline, CDR1 is KGHSY, CDR2 FQNENV. V lost 6 bases to trimming and J lost 7 bases, with 21 bases between them. The CDR3 region is CASSPQAGAGWTQYF. DNA of the CDR3: TGTGCCAGCAGTCCTCAGGCGGGGGCTGGATGGACCCAGTACTTC. The full variable domain, completed using reference TRBV16 and TRBJ2-5, is GEEVAQTPKHLVRGEGQKAKLYCAPIKGHSYVFWYQQVLKNEFKFLISFQNENVFDETGMPKERFSAKCLPNSPCSLEIQATKLEDSAVYFCASSPQAGAGWTQYFGPGTRLLVL.

This clone is labeled as medium-sized. J is TRBJ1-1 and V is TRBV6-1, with D tentatively TRBD1 (5 bases). Germline lookup yields CDR1 MNHNS and CDR2 SASEGT. There are 14 residues in the CDR3. Trimming removed 3 bases from V and 3 bases from J, with 11 bases in between. CDR3 in amino acids: CASSDRVAYTEAFF. The CDR3 coding sequence is TGTGCCAGCAGTGACAGGGTCGCGTACACTGAAGCTTTCTTT.

By share, this clone ranks as medium-sized. The V gene is TRBV6-1, the J gene TRBJ2-7; D ambiguous. Between the trimmed V and J ends, which lost 7 bases and 5 bases, there was a span of 12 bases. The CDR3 contains 12 residues. The V gene's germline CDR1 is MNHNS and CDR2 SASEGT. The CDR3 nucleotides are TGTGCCAGCACCAACCGGCTCCACGAGCAGTACTTC. Translating it yields CASTNRLHEQYF.

This clone was seen many times. This sequence joins TRBV20-1 and TRBJ1-2, with no clear D. V was cut by 8 bases and J by 0 bases, with 7 bases left in between. Germline CDR1 is DFQATT and CDR2 is SNEGSKA (reference sequence). CDR3 length equals 11 residues. In DNA form, the CDR3 reads TGCAGTTTGTCCACTAACTATGGCTACACCTTC. This translates into CSLSTNYGYTF.

This clone was seen only a few times. V and J are TRBV6-2 or TRBV6-3 and TRBJ2-1, with D perhaps TRBD2 (6 bases). The CDR3 has 13 amino acids. V gave up 9 bases and J gave up 2 bases, with 11 bases separating them. The germline gives CDR1 MNHEY, CDR2 SVGEGT. The chain's CDR3 is CASNLAPYNEQFF. CDR3 bases: TGTGCCAGTAACCTAGCGCCCTACAATGAGCAGTTCTTC.

On this clone itself: Possible read error: a much larger clone is one base away. CDR3 coding DNA: TGCGCCAGCAGCGGGTCGAAACAGGGATCGGGACTAGCGGGAGAGAGATTATACAGTGAGCAGTTCTTC. Its protein is CASSGSKQGSGLAGERLYSEQFF. V is TRBV10-1 and J is TRBJ2-1; 14 bases match TRBD2. The germline CDR1 and CDR2 sequences are WNHNN and SYGVQD (reference sequence). The CDR3 is made up of 23 amino acids.

The chain has TRBV3-1 and TRBJ2-7; no definite D call. The CDR3 sequence is 13 residues long. CDR1 is LGHDT, CDR2 YNNKEL, per germline (reference sequence). V was pared by 9 bases and J by 6 bases, with 18 bases between. CDR3 coding DNA: TGTGCCAGAAGGCGACATTGGTTCAGCGAGCAGTACTTC. This translates into CARRRHWFSEQYF.

This clone was detected many times. The chain carries TRBV11-2 and TRBJ2-5; D is unclear. V lost 2 bases to trimming and J lost 2 bases, with 12 bases between them. This CDR3 is built from 15 residues. The germline gives CDR1 SGHAT, CDR2 FQNNGV. CDR3 bases: TGTGCCAGCAGCTTAAATGGGGTGACACAAGAGACCCAGTACTTC. Its translation is CASSLNGVTQETQYF.

This clone came up a few times. The chain recombines TRBV6-1 with TRBJ1-5; D gene ambiguous. The CDR3 length is 14 residues. CDR1 and CDR2 from the germline V gene are MNHNS and SASEGT. The germline V and J ends were trimmed by 5 bases and 0 bases, with 8 bases remaining between them. CDR3 protein: CASSFSFSNQPQHF. DNA for the CDR3: TGTGCCAGCAGTTTCAGCTTTAGCAATCAGCCCCAGCATTTT.